This passage covers 3 T cell receptor beta chains from one sample sequenced in a study of tumor-infiltrating lymphocytes in localized non-small cell lung cancer. Here immunoSEQ multiplex PCR was the method, and the copy in TCRdb shows in-frame clones only, minus some. The repertoire holds some 17,000 clones, with around 80% as singletons. The sequencing sample was made of lung tumor tissue. These receptor sequences come from a human donor with non-small cell lung cancer.

V gene TRBV10-3 combines with J gene TRBJ2-3; D gene uncertain. This CDR3 is 15 amino acids long. The germline V gene encodes CDR1 ENHRY and CDR2 SYGVKD. V lost 3 bases and J lost 0, with 10 bases in between. Here the CDR3 DNA reads TGTGCCATCAGTGAAAACACAGCTAGCACAGATACGCAGTATTTT. Residues: CAISENTASTDTQYF.

The chain joins TRBV7-3 to TRBJ1-1; D not resolved. Germline assignment: CDR1 SGHTA and CDR2 FQGTGA. This CDR3 is built from 15 residues. V lost 0 bases to trimming and J lost 0 bases, with 8 bases between them. The CDR3 sequence: CASSLTPGMNTEAFF. As DNA, the CDR3 is TGTGCCAGCAGCTTAACGCCTGGGATGAACACTGAAGCTTTCTTT.

The rearrangement links TRBV7-2 to TRBJ2-7, with D possibly TRBD1 on 6 matching bases. The germline V gene has CDR1 SGHTA and CDR2 FQGNSA. The CDR3 loop spans 14 amino acids. Trimming took 3 bases from V and 5 from J, leaving 14 bases between them. CDR3 region: CASSFSDQGNEQYF. In nucleotides, the CDR3 is TGTGCCAGCAGCTTTTCGGATCAGGGGAACGAGCAGTACTTC.